This T cell receptor beta chain is from a study of beta chain features in type 1 diabetes. As every portion of the isolated RNA was reverse transcribed, the sequencing read expressed TCRB transcripts. The assay was immunoSEQ multiplex PCR, and TCRdb's table has in-frame clones only and misses some. The sample has some 900,000 clones, roughly a sixth seen once. Sequenced input: naive CD4+ T cells from blood. This TCR derives from a woman between 18 and 29 years old in good health.

For the CDR3, the DNA is TGCGCCAGCAGTCAAGAGACTAGCGGGAGGGCCCTCGGAGAGTTCGGGGAGCTGTTTTTT. Translated: CASSQETSGRALGEFGELFF. The rearrangement links TRBV23-1 to TRBJ2-2, with 14 bases matching TRBD2. TRBV23-1 is filed as an ORF, its function uncertain. The CDR3 runs 20 residues. The J segment lost 7 bases and the V segment lost 2 bases, leaving 15 bases of the junction unmatched.